This T cell receptor beta chain was profiled in a study of blood T cell repertoires in COVID-19. At the level of the study: COVID-19 samples from acute and convalescent phases originated in the United States, Italy and Spain. PBMCs, B-cell-depleted T cells, or T cells provided the cDNA or gDNA that made up the material.

The CDR3 is made up of 17 amino acids. With 4 bases clipped from V and 0 bases from J, the junction kept 11 bases outside the gene matches. Per the germline V gene, CDR1 is GTSNPN and CDR2 is SVGIG (reference sequence). In the original processing: Counts of nucleated cells, estimated from reference gene primer amplification, were obtained. The protocol was immunoSEQ multiplex PCR, while the TCRdb copy is restricted to in-frame clones and leaves out a portion. The DNA gave D and trimming, while V, J and clone size come from that table. This sample has approximately 210,000 clones, with 70% to 90% found just once.

This chain joins TRBV30 and TRBJ1-5; 8 bases line up with TRBD1. Specimen: peripheral blood. The receptor's source is a woman between 40 and 50 years old with acute or convalescent COVID-19. CDR3 residues: CAWTLDRGPYSNQPQHF. As DNA, the CDR3 is TGTGCCTGGACGCTAGACAGGGGTCCCTATAGCAATCAGCCCCAGCATTTT.